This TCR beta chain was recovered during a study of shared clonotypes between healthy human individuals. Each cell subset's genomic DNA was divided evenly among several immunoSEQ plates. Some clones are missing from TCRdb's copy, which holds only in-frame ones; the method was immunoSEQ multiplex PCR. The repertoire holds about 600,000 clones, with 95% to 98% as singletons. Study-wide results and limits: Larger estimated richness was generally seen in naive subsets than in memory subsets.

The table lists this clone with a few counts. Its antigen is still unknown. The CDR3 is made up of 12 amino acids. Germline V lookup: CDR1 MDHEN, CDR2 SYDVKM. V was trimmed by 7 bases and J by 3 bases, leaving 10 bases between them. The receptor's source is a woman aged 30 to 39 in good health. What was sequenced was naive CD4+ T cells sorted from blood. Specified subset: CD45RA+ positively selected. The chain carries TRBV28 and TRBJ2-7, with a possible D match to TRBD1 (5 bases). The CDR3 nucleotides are TGTGCCAGCAAAGCAGGGCGCTACGAGCAGTACTTC. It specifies CASKAGRYEQYF.